This TCR beta chain derives from a study of blood T cell repertoires in COVID-19. Study-wide background: Spain, Italy and the United States supplied samples that represented acute and convalescent COVID-19. T cells, B-cell-depleted T cells, or PBMCs provided the cDNA or gDNA that served as material.

The CDR3 is made up of 14 amino acids. CDR1 is KGHSH, CDR2 LQKENI, per germline. The V segment lost 1 base and the J segment 6 bases; nucleotides outside the gene matches: 4. Authors' data handling: Estimated nucleated cell counts came from reference gene primer amplification. This table comes from immunoSEQ multiplex PCR, and its TCRdb copy is limited to in-frame clones, with some not included. The V and J calls and the clone size are those of that table, but D and trimming were determined from the DNA. The sample carries over 120,000 clones, more than 80% recorded once. This rearrangement joins TRBV18 to TRBJ2-3, with TRBD2 matching 7 bases. The sample was peripheral blood. The TCR originated in a human donor in a cohort sampled during active COVID-19. This CDR3 reads CASSPRRSGDTQYF. The DNA of the CDR3 is TGTGCCAGCTCACCACGGCGTAGCGGGGATACGCAGTATTTT.